This TCR beta chain was sequenced for a study of cytomegalovirus exposure and HLA in healthy donors. Findings of the study overall: When presence/absence was analysed, sequencing depth was taken to be roughly uniform across donors. Exclusion as indistinguishable affected some V segments, including TRBV6-2 and TRBV6-3. Later, TCR association rates were found to vary by HLA locus, highest for DRB1 and lowest for HLA-C.

Primers: 60 Vbeta forward and 13 Jbeta reverse. Authors' analysis steps: An analysis that came later counted 80 million or so unique TCR beta chains, roughly 11 million shared. Some clones are missing from TCRdb's copy, which holds only in-frame ones; the method was immunoSEQ multiplex PCR. Clonal size and the V and J genes are those of that table, whereas D and trimming came from the DNA. This table has about 80,000 clones, approximately 60% appearing once. Germline CDR1 SGHVS, CDR2 FQNEAQ. Trimming left V 2 bases short and J 4 bases short, with 11 bases between. This CDR3 has 14 amino acids. As to this clone: Antigen: not known.

This TCR derives from a male donor in good health and CMV-seropositive. Material for sequencing was PBMCs. The chain has TRBV7-8 and TRBJ1-1, with TRBD1 as a possible D gene (6 bases). CDR3 loop: CASSLRGKSTEAFF. The DNA of the CDR3 is TGTGCCAGCAGCTTAAGGGGGAAGAGCACTGAAGCTTTCTTT.